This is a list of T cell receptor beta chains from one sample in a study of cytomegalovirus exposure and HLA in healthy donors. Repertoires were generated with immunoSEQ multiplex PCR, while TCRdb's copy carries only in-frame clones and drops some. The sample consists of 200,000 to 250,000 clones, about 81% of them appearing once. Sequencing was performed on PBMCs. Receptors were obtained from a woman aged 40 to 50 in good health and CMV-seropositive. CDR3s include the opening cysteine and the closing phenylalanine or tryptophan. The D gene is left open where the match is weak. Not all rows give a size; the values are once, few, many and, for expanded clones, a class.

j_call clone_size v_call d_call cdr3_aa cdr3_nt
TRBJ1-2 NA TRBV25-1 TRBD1 CASSPTMDRGGNYGYTF TGTGCCAGCAGTCCCACTATGGACAGGGGTGGTAACTATGGCTACACCTTC
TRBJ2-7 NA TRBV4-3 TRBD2 CASSVTAGGPYEQYF TGCGCCAGCAGCGTTACAGCGGGGGGGCCGTACGAGCAGTACTTC
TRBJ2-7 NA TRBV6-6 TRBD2 CASSYSAGGPSEQYF TGTGCCAGCAGTTACTCGGCGGGAGGGCCGAGCGAGCAGTACTTC
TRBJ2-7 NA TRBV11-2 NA CASSSAGLEQYF TGTGCCAGCAGCTCCGCAGGGCTCGAGCAGTACTTC
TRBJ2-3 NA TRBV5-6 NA CASSFLDTQYF TGTGCCAGCAGCTTCTTAGATACGCAGTATTTT
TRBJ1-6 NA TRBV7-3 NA CASSLNGENGSPLHF TGTGCCAGCAGCTTAAACGGGGAAAACGGTTCACCCCTCCACTTT
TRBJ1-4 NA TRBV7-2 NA CASSLRPWQRSTNEKLFF TGTGCCAGCAGCTTGCGCCCTTGGCAGCGATCAACTAATGAAAAACTGTTTTTT
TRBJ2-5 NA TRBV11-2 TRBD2 CASSSPGLAGGRGETQYF TGTGCCAGCAGCTCCCCGGGACTAGCGGGAGGGAGAGGGGAGACCCAGTACTTC
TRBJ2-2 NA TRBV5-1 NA CASSLSNPPGNTGELFF TGCGCCAGCAGCTTGAGTAACCCCCCAGGGAACACCGGGGAGCTGTTTTTT
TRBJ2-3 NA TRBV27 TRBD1 CASSTGAWTDTQYF TGTGCCAGCAGCACAGGGGCTTGGACAGATACGCAGTATTTT
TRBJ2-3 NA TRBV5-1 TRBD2 CASSFVPGLAGGLSTDTQYF TGCGCCAGCAGCTTCGTACCGGGACTAGCGGGGGGGCTGAGCACAGATACGCAGTATTTT
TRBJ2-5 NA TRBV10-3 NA CAISAGRETQYF TGTGCCATCAGTGCAGGTAGAGAGACCCAGTACTTC
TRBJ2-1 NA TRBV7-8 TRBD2 CASSLGLGREIEQFF TGTGCCAGCAGCTTGGGACTAGGGCGAGAAATTGAGCAGTTCTTC
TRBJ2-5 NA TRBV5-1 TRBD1 CATTRPLGQGNKKTQYF TGCGCCACCACTCGGCCGCTGGGACAGGGAAACAAGAAGACCCAGTACTTC
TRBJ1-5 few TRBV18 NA CASSVRSSDQPQHF TGTGCCAGCTCAGTCAGGTCATCGGATCAGCCCCAGCATTTT
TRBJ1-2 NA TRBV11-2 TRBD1 CASSWDRDLGYGYTF TGTGCCAGCAGCTGGGACAGGGATCTTGGCTATGGCTACACCTTC
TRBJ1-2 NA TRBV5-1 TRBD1 CASSLEGQGLSGYTF TGCGCCAGCAGCTTGGAGGGACAGGGGTTGAGTGGCTACACCTTC
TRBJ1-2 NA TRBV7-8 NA CASSLGQSNYGYTF TGTGCCAGCAGCTTAGGCCAGTCTAACTATGGCTACACCTTC
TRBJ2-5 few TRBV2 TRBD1 CASSRQGPKAETQYF TGTGCCAGCAGTCGACAGGGACCTAAGGCAGAGACCCAGTACTTC
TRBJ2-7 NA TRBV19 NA CASSPQAGGYEQYF TGTGCCAGTAGTCCCCAGGCAGGGGGGTACGAGCAGTACTTC
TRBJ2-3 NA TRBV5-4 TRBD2 CASSLAPGLAEDTQYF TGTGCCAGCAGCTTGGCCCCGGGACTAGCCGAGGATACGCAGTATTTT
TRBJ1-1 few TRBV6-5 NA CASSYTDRNTEAFF TGTGCCAGCAGTTACACCGACAGAAACACTGAAGCTTTCTTT
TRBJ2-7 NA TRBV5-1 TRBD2 CASSPLLAGDHEQYF TGCGCCAGCAGCCCCCTACTAGCGGGAGATCACGAGCAGTACTTC
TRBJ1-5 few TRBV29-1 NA CSVRDNYNQPQHF TGCAGCGTCCGGGACAATTACAATCAGCCCCAGCATTTT
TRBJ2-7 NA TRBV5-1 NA CASSLDGTTYEQYF TGCGCCAGCAGCTTGGACGGGACAACCTACGAGCAGTACTTC
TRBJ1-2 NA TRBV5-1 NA CASSPLMGDYYGYTF TGCGCCAGCAGCCCACTAATGGGGGACTACTATGGCTACACCTTC
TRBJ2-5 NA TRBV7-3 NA CASSLGLGQQETQYF TGTGCCAGCAGCTTAGGACTAGGACAGCAAGAGACCCAGTACTTC
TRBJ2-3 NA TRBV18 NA CASSPNSIQAPDTQYF TGTGCCAGCTCACCCAACTCCATACAGGCCCCAGATACGCAGTATTTT
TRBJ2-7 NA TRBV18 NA CASSPGLAGYEQYF TGTGCCAGCTCACCAGGGCTAGCAGGCTACGAGCAGTACTTC
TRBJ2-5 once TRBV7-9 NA CASSLETRETQYF TGTGCCAGCAGCTTAGAGACTAGGGAGACCCAGTACTTC
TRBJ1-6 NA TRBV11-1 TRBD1 CASSSDRSYNSPLHF TGTGCCAGCAGCTCGGACAGGAGCTATAATTCACCCCTCCACTTT
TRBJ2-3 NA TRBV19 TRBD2 CASTWTSGDTDTQYF TGTGCCAGTACCTGGACTAGCGGTGACACAGATACGCAGTATTTT
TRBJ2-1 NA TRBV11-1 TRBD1 CASSWEQGAPEQFF TGTGCCAGCAGCTGGGAACAGGGGGCGCCTGAGCAGTTCTTC
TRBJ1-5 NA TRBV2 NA CASSEERDNQPQHF TGTGCCAGCAGTGAAGAGAGGGACAATCAGCCCCAGCATTTT
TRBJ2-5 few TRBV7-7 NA CASSLERAGRETQYF TGTGCCAGCAGCTTAGAGCGGGCGGGGAGAGAGACCCAGTACTTC
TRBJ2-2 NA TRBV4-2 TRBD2 CASSHPPGLETGELFF TGTGCCAGCAGCCATCCCCCGGGACTAGAAACCGGGGAGCTGTTTTTT
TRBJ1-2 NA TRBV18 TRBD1 CASSPGADRANYGYTF TGTGCCAGCTCACCAGGCGCTGACAGGGCTAACTATGGCTACACCTTC
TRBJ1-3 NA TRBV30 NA CAWSLRPGTGNTIYF TGTGCCTGGAGTCTACGACCAGGGACTGGAAACACCATATATTTT
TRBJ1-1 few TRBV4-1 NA CASSPLNTEAFF TGCGCCAGCAGCCCCTTAAACACTGAAGCTTTCTTT
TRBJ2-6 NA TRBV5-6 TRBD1 CASSLWTGNSGANVLTF TGTGCCAGCAGCTTGTGGACAGGGAACTCTGGGGCCAACGTCCTGACTTTC
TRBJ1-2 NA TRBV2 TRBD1 CASSPGQGTYGYTF TGTGCCAGCAGTCCCGGACAGGGTACTTATGGCTACACCTTC
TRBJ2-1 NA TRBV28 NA CASSPLSLSSYNEQFF TGTGCCAGCAGTCCTCTATCCCTAAGCTCCTACAATGAGCAGTTCTTC
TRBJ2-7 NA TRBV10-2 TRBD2 CASRDSGRAYEQYF TGCGCCAGCAGGGATAGCGGGAGGGCCTACGAGCAGTACTTC
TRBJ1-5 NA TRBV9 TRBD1 CASSTGDSLNQPQHF TGTGCCAGCAGCACCGGGGACAGTCTTAATCAGCCCCAGCATTTT
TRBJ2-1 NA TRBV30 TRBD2 CAWSVPGSGGNEQFF TGTGCCTGGAGTGTACCGGGTAGCGGGGGGAATGAGCAGTTCTTC
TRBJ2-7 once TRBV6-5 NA CASSYFLSYEQYF TGTGCCAGCAGTTACTTCCTTAGCTACGAGCAGTACTTC
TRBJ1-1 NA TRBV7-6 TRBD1 CASSSMTGEAFF TGTGCCAGCAGCTCCATGACAGGGGAAGCTTTCTTT
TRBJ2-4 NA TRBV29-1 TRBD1 CSVSKTGANIQYF TGCAGCGTTTCTAAGACAGGGGCAAACATTCAGTACTTC
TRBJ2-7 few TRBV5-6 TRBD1 CASSRPGTGDEQYF TGTGCCAGCAGCCGTCCCGGGACAGGGGACGAGCAGTACTTC
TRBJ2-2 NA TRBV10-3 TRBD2 CAIRGTSGGVTGELFF TGTGCCATCAGAGGGACTAGCGGGGGAGTTACCGGGGAGCTGTTTTTT
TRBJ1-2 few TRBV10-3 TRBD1 CAIRGGQNYGYTF TGTGCCATCAGGGGGGGACAGAACTATGGCTACACCTTC
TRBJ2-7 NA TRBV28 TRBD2 CASSSGGYYEQYF TGTGCCAGCAGTTCGGGAGGATACTACGAGCAGTACTTC
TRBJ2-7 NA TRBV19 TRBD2 CAPLAGNISSYEQYF TGTGCCCCCCTAGCGGGGAACATCTCCTCCTACGAGCAGTACTTC
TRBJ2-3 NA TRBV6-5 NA CASREPTSTDTQYF TGTGCCAGCAGAGAACCAACTAGCACAGATACGCAGTATTTT
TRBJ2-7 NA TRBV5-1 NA CASSLGEFSGEQYF TGCGCCAGCAGCTTGGGTGAATTTTCGGGAGAGCAGTACTTC